This TCR beta chain was recovered during a study of blood T cell repertoires in COVID-19. Trimming cost V 7 bases and J 5 bases, with 14 bases left between them. Germline V lookup: CDR1 MNHEY, CDR2 SVGAGI. This CDR3 spans 14 amino acids. Produced via immunoSEQ multiplex PCR; TCRdb's table is partial and in-frame only. The sample comprises nearly 200,000 clones, about 86% of which are singletons, and around 7% rests with the top ten. Those who participated ranged in age from 18 to 89 years and resided in 20 to 30 US areas. The source material was PBMCs or T cells enriched from blood (not recorded which). The receptor's source is a man aged 35-49 years who had recovered from COVID-19. V and J are TRBV6-5 and TRBJ2-2; a possible D gene is TRBD1 (6 bases). The CDR3 is CASTTGRRTGELFF. The CDR3 bases are TGTGCCAGCACGACAGGCCGACGGACCGGGGAGCTGTTTTTT.